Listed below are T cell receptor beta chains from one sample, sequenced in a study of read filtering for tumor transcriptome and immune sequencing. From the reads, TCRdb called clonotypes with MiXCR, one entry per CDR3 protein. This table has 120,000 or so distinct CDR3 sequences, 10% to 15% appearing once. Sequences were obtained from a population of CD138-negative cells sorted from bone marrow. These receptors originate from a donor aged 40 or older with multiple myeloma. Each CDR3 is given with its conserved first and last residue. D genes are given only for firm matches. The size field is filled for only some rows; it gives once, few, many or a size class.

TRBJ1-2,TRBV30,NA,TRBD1,TGTGCCTGGAGTGTTACGGGACAGTTCGGCTACACCTTC,CAWSVTGQFGYTF
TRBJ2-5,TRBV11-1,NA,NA,TGTGCCAGCAGCTTAAACGGGGGGACACAAGAGACCCAGTACTTC,CASSLNGGTQETQYF
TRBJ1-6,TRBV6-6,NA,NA,TGTGCCAGCAGTTACTCGATAGACTTTGCAAAATACGCCTATTCAACCCTCCACTTT,CASSYSIDFAKYAYSTLHF
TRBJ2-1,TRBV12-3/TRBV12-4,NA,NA,TGTGCCAGCGCTACAAGCGGGCGCGAGGGTTATGAGCAGTTCTTC,CASATSGREGYEQFF
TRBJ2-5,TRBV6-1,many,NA,TGTGCCAGCAGTGAGGAGGGCTCAGGGACCCAGTACTTC,CASSEEGSGTQYF
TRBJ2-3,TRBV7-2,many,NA,TGTGCCAGCAGCCGAGGAGCGCTTGGTCCAGATACGCAGTATTTT,CASSRGALGPDTQYF
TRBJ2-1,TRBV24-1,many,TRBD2,TGTGCCACCAGTAGCGGGAGGGTTAATGAGCAGTTCTTC,CATSSGRVNEQFF
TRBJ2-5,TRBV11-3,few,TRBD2,TGTGCCAGCAGCTTAGAGGGCAGCGGGAGGGCCTATGAGACCCAGTACTTC,CASSLEGSGRAYETQYF
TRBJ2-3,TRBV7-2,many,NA,TGTGCCAGCAGCTTAGATAGGGAGAGAGGTACGCAGTATTTT,CASSLDRERGTQYF
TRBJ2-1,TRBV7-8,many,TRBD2,TGTGCCAGCAGCCCCCGTGAGACTAGCGTAGAGCAGTTCTTC,CASSPRETSVEQFF
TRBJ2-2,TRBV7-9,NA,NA,TGTGCCAGCAGCTCCTTAGATACCGGGGAGCTGTTTTTT,CASSSLDTGELFF
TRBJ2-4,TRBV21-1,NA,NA,TGTGCCAGCAGGGGAGAGCAGGACCGCCTAGCCAAAAACATTCAGTACTTC,CASRGEQDRLAKNIQYF
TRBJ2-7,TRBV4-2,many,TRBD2,TGTGCCAGCAGCCAAGACCCCGGGGGGACGTTCTACGAGCAGTACTTC,CASSQDPGGTFYEQYF
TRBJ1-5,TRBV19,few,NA,TGTGCCAGTAGTTTCGGAGGGAATCAGCCCCAGCATTTT,CASSFGGNQPQHF